These 10 T cell receptor beta chains were all obtained from the same sample, sequenced in a study of T cell repertoires in cytomegalovirus infection. No antigen has been identified for these receptors. MiXCR, run by TCRdb on the reads, gives a single entry per CDR3 protein. The data contain approximately 110,000 distinct CDR3 sequences, over 25% of them singletons. Source: CD8+ T cells from cultured PBMCs, taken from culture after CMV antigen stimulation. Receptors originate from a human donor in good health (CMV status not recorded). Some clones in this sample may be carry-over from other donors' samples.

This clonotype was counted ten times or more. V gene TRBV7-2 combines with J gene TRBJ2-2; TRBD2 is a possible D gene (5 bases). The CDR3 loop spans 16 amino acids. CDR1 SGHTA and CDR2 FQGNSA come from the germline V gene. The V gene lost 0 bases and the J gene lost 3 bases, with 11 bases spanning the gap. CDR3 sequence reads: CASSLARAGDTGELFF. Here the CDR3 DNA reads TGTGCCAGCAGCTTAGCGAGGGCTGGGGACACCGGGGAGCTGTTTTTT.

This clonotype occurred many times. The chain carries TRBV4-1 and TRBJ2-5; 11 bases line up with TRBD2. After removal of 0 bases from V and 5 bases from J, the junction contained 8 bases not matched to a gene. This CDR3 is 17 amino acids long. Germline-derived CDR1 and CDR2 are MGHRA and YSYEKL. CDR3 region: CASSQEAELAGAETQYF. DNA of the CDR3: TGCGCCAGCAGCCAAGAAGCGGAACTAGCGGGGGCTGAGACCCAGTACTTC.

The rearrangement uses TRBV4-3 and TRBJ2-3; tentatively, D is TRBD1 or TRBD2 (5 bases each). CDR1 and CDR2 from the germline V gene are LGHNA and YSLEER. CDR3 size: 14 residues. This CDR3 reads CASSGQGRWQMQYF. CDR3 bases: TGCGCGTCCTCGGGGCAGGGAAGGTGGCAAATGCAGTATTTT.

This clonotype was counted a few times. The rearrangement links TRBV5-6 to TRBJ1-1; D is uncertain. Germline CDR1 and CDR2: SGHDT and YYEEEE. Trimming removed 3 bases from V and 4 bases from J, with 13 bases in between. CDR3 length: 14 residues. CDR3 sequence: CASSWARGGTEAFF. DNA for the CDR3: TGTGCCAGCAGCTGGGCTCGGGGAGGCACTGAAGCTTTCTTT.

The chain recombines TRBV5-1 with TRBJ2-7; D not certain. Trimming removed 1 base at V and 5 bases at J, with 7 bases between. This CDR3 comprises 12 residues. Germline CDR1 SGHRS, CDR2 YFSETQ. As DNA, the CDR3 is TGCGCCAGCAGCTTGTCGGGTGACGAGCAGTACTTC. It specifies CASSLSGDEQYF.

The chain employs TRBV27 and TRBJ2-1, with 9 bases aligning to TRBD1. The V gene end was trimmed by 5 bases and the J gene end by 1 base; junction bases not matched to a gene: 3. The V gene's germline CDR1 is MNHEY and CDR2 SMNVEV (reference sequence). CDR3 length: 15 residues. CDR3: CASSHDRGSYNEQFF. Written as DNA, the CDR3 is TGTGCCAGCAGTCACGACAGGGGGTCCTACAATGAGCAGTTCTTC.

The chain uses TRBV11-2 and TRBJ2-2, with 8 bases that match TRBD1. V gave up 5 bases and J gave up 4 bases; unmatched junction bases: 6. Germline CDR1 reads SGHAT; CDR2 reads FQNNGV. CDR3 length: 15 residues. The CDR3 loop is CASSQGQDFTGELFF. The CDR3 DNA reads as TGTGCCAGCAGCCAGGGACAGGATTTCACCGGGGAGCTGTTTTTT.

The CDR3 region has the DNA TGTGCCAGCAGCGATCCTCGGACAGGGGGCACCGGGGAGCTGTTTTTT. It specifies CASSDPRTGGTGELFF. This chain uses TRBV7-9 with TRBJ2-2, with TRBD1 matching 10 bases. The CDR3 consists of 16 residues. CDR1 is SEHNR and CDR2 is FQNEAQ in the germline V gene (reference sequence). The trim removed 5 bases at V and 4 bases at J, leaving 7 bases unmatched.

A few counts support this clonotype. The chain combines TRBV29-1 with TRBJ2-1; D is perhaps TRBD1 or TRBD2 (5 bases each). The germline gives CDR1 SQVTM, CDR2 ANQGSEA. This CDR3 is built from 21 residues. Between the trimmed V and J ends, which lost 5 bases and 2 bases, there was a span of 34 bases. The CDR3 region has the DNA TGCAGCGTTCGGGGCCCAATCGACAACGTAGACAAACGCGACACCTACAATGAGCAGTTCTTC. Its translation: CSVRGPIDNVDKRDTYNEQFF.

This clonotype came up a few times. The chain recombines TRBV6-2 or TRBV6-3 with TRBJ2-7; D not certain. The CDR3 runs 13 residues. The V end lost 2 bases, the J end lost 3 bases, and 8 bases lay between the germline ends. The germline gives CDR1 MNHEY, CDR2 SVGEGT. The CDR3 sequence: CASSYHHDYEQYF. As DNA, the CDR3 is TGTGCCAGCAGTTACCACCACGACTACGAGCAGTACTTC.